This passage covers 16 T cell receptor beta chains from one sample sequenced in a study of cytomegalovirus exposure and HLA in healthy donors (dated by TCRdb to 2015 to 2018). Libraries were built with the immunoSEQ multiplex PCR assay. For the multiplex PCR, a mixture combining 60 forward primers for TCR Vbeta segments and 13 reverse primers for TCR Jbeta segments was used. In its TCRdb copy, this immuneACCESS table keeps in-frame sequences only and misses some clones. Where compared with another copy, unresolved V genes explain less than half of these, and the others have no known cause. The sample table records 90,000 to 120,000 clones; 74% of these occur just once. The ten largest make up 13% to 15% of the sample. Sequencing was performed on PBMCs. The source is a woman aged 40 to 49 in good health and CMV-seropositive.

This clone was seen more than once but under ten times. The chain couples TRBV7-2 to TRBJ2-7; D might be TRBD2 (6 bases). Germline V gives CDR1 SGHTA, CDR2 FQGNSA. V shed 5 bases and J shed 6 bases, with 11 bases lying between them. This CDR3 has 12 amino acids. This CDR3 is CASSNSGTEQYF. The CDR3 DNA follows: TGTGCCAGCAGCAATAGCGGTACCGAGCAGTACTTC.

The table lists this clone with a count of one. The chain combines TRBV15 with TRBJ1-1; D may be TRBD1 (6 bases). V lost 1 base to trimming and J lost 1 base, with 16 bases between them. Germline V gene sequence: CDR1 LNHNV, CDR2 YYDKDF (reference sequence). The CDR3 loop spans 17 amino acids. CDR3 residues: CATSRGLKGGSNTEAFF. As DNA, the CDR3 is TGTGCCACCAGCAGAGGATTAAAAGGGGGTTCGAACACTGAAGCTTTCTTT.

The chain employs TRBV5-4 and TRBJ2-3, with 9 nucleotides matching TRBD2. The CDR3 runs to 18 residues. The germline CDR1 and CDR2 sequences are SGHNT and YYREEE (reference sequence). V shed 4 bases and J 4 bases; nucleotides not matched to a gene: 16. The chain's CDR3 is CASSPRTMAGGPADTQYF. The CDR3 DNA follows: TGTGCCAGCAGCCCCCGGACTATGGCGGGGGGGCCGGCAGATACGCAGTATTTT.

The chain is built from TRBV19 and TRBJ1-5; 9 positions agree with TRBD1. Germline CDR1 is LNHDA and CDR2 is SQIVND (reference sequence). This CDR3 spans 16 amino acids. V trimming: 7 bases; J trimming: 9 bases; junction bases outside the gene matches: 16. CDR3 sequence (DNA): TGTGCCAGTACCCCCCCCGGACAGGGGCTCGGTCGGCCCCAGCATTTT. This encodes CASTPPGQGLGRPQHF.

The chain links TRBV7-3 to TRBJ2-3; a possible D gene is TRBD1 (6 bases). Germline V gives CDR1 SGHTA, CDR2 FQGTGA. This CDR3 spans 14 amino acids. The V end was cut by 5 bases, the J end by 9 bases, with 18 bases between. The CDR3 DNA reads TGTGCCAGCAGCGCCCAAGCAGGGGAATCCACGCAGTATTTT. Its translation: CASSAQAGESTQYF. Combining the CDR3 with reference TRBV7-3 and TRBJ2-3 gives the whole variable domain GAGVSQTPSNKVTEKGKYVELRCDPISGHTALYWYRQSLGQGPEFLIYFQGTGAADDSGLPNDRFFAVRPEGSVSTLKIQRTERGDSAVYLCASSAQAGESTQYFGPGTRLTVL.

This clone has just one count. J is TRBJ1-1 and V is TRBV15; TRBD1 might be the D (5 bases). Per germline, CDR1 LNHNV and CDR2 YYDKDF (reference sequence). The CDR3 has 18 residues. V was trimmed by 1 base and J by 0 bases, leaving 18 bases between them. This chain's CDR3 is CATSRGQGPGRMNTEAFF. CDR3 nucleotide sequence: TGTGCCACCAGCAGAGGGCAGGGTCCCGGTAGAATGAACACTGAAGCTTTCTTT.

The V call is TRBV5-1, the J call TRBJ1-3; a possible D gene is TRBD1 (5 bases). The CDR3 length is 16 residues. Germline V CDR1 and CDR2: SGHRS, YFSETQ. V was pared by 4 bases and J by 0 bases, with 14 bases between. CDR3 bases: TGCGCCAGCAGCAGCTCGGGGAGGGGCTCTGGAAACACCATATATTTT. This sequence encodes CASSSSGRGSGNTIYF.

CDR3: CASSPGTGVAPQYF. The CDR3 bases are TGTGCCAGCAGTCCCGGGACAGGGGTTGCCCCGCAGTATTTT. V gene TRBV6-4 combines with J gene TRBJ2-3; 10 nucleotides agree with TRBD1. With V trimmed by 5 bases and J by 10 bases, 9 bases remained unmatched. Germline CDR1 is MRHNA and CDR2 is SNTAGT. The CDR3 runs to 14 residues.

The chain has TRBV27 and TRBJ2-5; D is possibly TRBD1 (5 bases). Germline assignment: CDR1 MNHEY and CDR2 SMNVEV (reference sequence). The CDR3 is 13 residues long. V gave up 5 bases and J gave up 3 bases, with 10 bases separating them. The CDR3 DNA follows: TGTGCCAGCAGTCCCAGGACAAAAGAGACCCAGTACTTC. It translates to CASSPRTKETQYF.

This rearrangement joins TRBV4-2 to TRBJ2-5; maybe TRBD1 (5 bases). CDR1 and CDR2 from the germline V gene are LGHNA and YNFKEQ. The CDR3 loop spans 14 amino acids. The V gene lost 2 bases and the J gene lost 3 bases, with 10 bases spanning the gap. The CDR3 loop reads CASSQLGHKETQYF. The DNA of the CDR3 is TGTGCCAGCAGCCAATTAGGACACAAAGAGACCCAGTACTTC.

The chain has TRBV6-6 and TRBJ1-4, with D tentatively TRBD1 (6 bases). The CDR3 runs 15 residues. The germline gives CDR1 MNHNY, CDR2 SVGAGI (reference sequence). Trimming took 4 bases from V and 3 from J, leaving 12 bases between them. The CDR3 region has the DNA TGTGCCAGCAGTTTTGGACAGACCGCTAATGAAAAACTGTTTTTT. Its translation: CASSFGQTANEKLFF.

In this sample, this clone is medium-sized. The CDR3 sequence is CASSLDGTGGQPQHF. As DNA, the CDR3 is TGTGCCAGCAGCTTAGACGGGACAGGGGGTCAGCCCCAGCATTTT. V gene TRBV7-9 combines with J gene TRBJ1-5, with 11 bases identical to TRBD1. CDR3 length equals 15 residues. Germline loops: CDR1 SEHNR, CDR2 FQNEAQ (reference sequence). V lost 1 base and J lost 6; bases outside the gene matches: 2.

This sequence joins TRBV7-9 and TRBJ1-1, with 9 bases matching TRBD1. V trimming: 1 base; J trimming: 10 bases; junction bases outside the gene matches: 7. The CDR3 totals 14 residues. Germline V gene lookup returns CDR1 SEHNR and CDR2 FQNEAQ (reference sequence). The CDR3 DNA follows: TGTGCCAGCAGCTTAGGACAGGGGGGTAGGGGAGCTTTCTTT. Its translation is CASSLGQGGRGAFF.

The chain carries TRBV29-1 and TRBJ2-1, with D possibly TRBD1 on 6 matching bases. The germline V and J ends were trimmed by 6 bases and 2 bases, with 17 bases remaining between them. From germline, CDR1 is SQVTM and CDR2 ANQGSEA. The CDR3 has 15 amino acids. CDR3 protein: CSVSRNEGAYNEQFF. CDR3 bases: TGCAGCGTCTCCCGGAACGAGGGGGCCTACAATGAGCAGTTCTTC.

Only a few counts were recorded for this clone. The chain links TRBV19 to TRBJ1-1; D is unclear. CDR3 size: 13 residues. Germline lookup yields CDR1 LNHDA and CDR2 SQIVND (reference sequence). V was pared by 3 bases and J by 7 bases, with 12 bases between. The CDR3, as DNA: TGTGCCAGTAGTATGTTTTCTGGAGTTGAAGCTTTCTTT. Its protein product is CASSMFSGVEAFF.

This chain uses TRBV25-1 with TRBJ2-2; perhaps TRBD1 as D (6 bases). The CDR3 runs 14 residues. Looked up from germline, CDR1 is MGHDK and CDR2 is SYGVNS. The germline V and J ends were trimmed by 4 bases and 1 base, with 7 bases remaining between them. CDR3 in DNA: TGTGCCAGCAGTGGGGACAAGAACACCGGGGAGCTGTTTTTT. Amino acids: CASSGDKNTGELFF.